A selection of T cell receptor beta chains follows, all from one sample in a study of blood T cells in healthy people across ages. Via MiXCR, TCRdb re-called the 5' RACE reads, giving one row per CDR3 protein. The table shows under 2,000,000 distinct CDR3 sequences, with 49% occurring only once. The sample comprised blood. The source of these receptors is a woman aged 40 to 50 in good health. Both conserved end residues are part of each CDR3. The D gene is left open where the match is weak. The listing skips clone size in some rows; elsewhere it reads once, few, many or a size class.

j_call | d_call | clone_size | v_call | cdr3_aa | cdr3_nt
TRBJ1-4 | . | . | TRBV20-1 | CSAREQATNEKLFF | TGCAGTGCTAGAGAACAAGCAACTAATGAAAAACTGTTTTTT
TRBJ2-5 | TRBD2 | . | TRBV9 | CASSVAGAGGRNEQYF | TGTGCCAGCAGCGTAGCTGGAGCGGGGGGGAGGAATGAGCAGTACTTC
TRBJ2-1 | TRBD2 | . | TRBV2 | CASSDRVAGSYNEQFF | TGTGCCAGCAGTGACAGGGTAGCGGGATCCTACAATGAGCAGTTCTTC
TRBJ2-5 | TRBD1 | . | TRBV5-1 | CASSLEYRGSETQYF | TGCGCCAGCAGCTTGGAGTACAGGGGGAGCGAGACCCAGTACTTC
TRBJ2-5 | . | . | TRBV20-1 | CSTHSRNHPQETQYF | TGCAGCACCCACTCTAGAAACCACCCACAAGAGACCCAGTACTTC
TRBJ2-3 | TRBD1 | few | TRBV6-2/TRBV6-3 | CASRTQGSHTQYF | TGTGCCAGCAGGACACAGGGGTCGCATACGCAGTATTTT
TRBJ2-7 | . | few | TRBV5-1 | CASSLATDSGREQYF | TGCGCCAGCAGCTTGGCCACGGACTCGGGGAGAGAGCAGTACTTC
TRBJ2-5 | . | few | TRBV4-1 | CASSQGNRAQETQYF | TGCGCCAGCAGCCAAGGAAACAGGGCCCAAGAGACCCAGTACTTC
TRBJ2-5 | . | . | TRBV3-1 | CASSQEWGRGETQYF | TGTGCCAGCAGCCAAGAGTGGGGCCGGGGAGAGACCCAGTACTTC
TRBJ1-5 | . | . | TRBV20-1 | CSANEGVAYSNQPQHF | TGCAGTGCTAACGAGGGGGTAGCATATAGCAATCAGCCCCAGCATTTT
TRBJ2-5 | . | . | TRBV14 | CASSQEIGQPQETQYF | TGTGCCAGCAGCCAAGAAATAGGACAGCCCCAAGAGACCCAGTACTTC
TRBJ2-3 | TRBD2 | few | TRBV20-1 | CSAISRRTSGGEQYF | TGCAGTGCTATCTCCAGGAGGACTAGCGGGGGTGAGCAGTATTTT
TRBJ1-2 | . | . | TRBV2 | CASSDLSNYGYTF | TGTGCCAGCAGTGACCTTTCGAACTATGGCTACACCTTC
TRBJ1-4 | TRBD1 | . | TRBV4-1 | CASSHQGAGEKLFF | TGCGCCAGCAGCCACCAGGGGGCGGGCGAAAAACTGTTTTTT
TRBJ2-5 | . | . | TRBV24-1 | CATSDVRTEEETQYF | TGTGCCACCAGTGACGTGAGGACAGAGGAGGAGACCCAGTACTTC